The 17 T cell receptor beta chains listed next were all sequenced from one sample in a study of blood T cells in healthy people across ages. Sample-barcoded 5' priming and a J-beta primer mix drove a second PCR of about 7 to 11 cycles. TCRdb re-called the 5' RACE reads with MiXCR, one entry per CDR3 protein. The sample carries approximately 780,000 distinct CDR3 sequences, roughly 25% recorded once. The same data also went into a second study, on T cells of mothers and their children.

The sample was blood. Receptors were obtained from a boy younger than 18 in good health.

This chain links TRBV15 with TRBJ2-5, with 7 positions matching TRBD2. There are 14 residues in the CDR3. CDR1 is LNHNV, CDR2 YYDKDF, per germline (reference sequence). With V trimmed by 3 bases and J by 1 base, 2 bases remained unmatched. CDR3 sequence: CATSSGGIQETQYF. CDR3 sequence (DNA): TGTGCCACCAGCAGCGGGGGGATCCAAGAGACCCAGTACTTC.

J is TRBJ2-2 and V is TRBV12-3 or TRBV12-4; tentative D call: TRBD1 (6 bases). This CDR3 is 15 amino acids long. Between the trimmed V and J ends, which lost 5 bases and 5 bases, there was a span of 15 bases. The CDR3 is CASSTGQPGTGELFF. CDR3 coding DNA: TGTGCCAGCAGTACCGGACAGCCAGGTACCGGGGAGCTGTTTTTT.

In this sample, this clonotype turned up once. This chain links TRBV12-3 or TRBV12-4 with TRBJ2-1; 8 nucleotides match TRBD2. The CDR3 totals 14 residues. V dropped 5 bases and J dropped 6; count of bases not matched to a gene: 6. The CDR3 is CASSPLGTSNEQFF. CDR3 bases: TGTGCCAGCAGTCCCCTAGGGACTAGCAATGAGCAGTTCTTC.

This clonotype was seen more than once but under ten times. In nucleotides, the CDR3 is TGTGCCAGCAGCTTACGGGGCGGGGCGGATACCGGGGAGCTGTTTTTT. This gives the protein CASSLRGGADTGELFF. The chain carries TRBV7-3 and TRBJ2-2; tentatively, D is TRBD2 (6 bases). From germline, CDR1 is SGHTA and CDR2 FQGTGA. The CDR3 is 16 residues long. Trimming removed 2 bases from V and 5 bases from J, with 15 bases in between.

This clonotype has only a few counts. The CDR3 DNA follows: TGCAGCGTTGGGGCAAGGATGTCAGAAAAACTGTTTTTT. This encodes CSVGARMSEKLFF. The gene calls are TRBV29-1 and TRBJ1-4; D is undetermined. CDR3 length equals 13 residues. Trimming shortened V by 4 bases and J by 8 bases, and 14 bases separated the two germline ends. Germline V gene lookup returns CDR1 SQVTM and CDR2 ANQGSEA.

This clonotype was seen more than once but under ten times. V and J are TRBV29-1 and TRBJ1-2, with D perhaps matching TRBD1 (5 bases). V was clipped by 3 bases and J by 8 bases, with 10 bases between them. Germline CDR1 and CDR2: SQVTM and ANQGSEA. This CDR3 has 11 residues. This CDR3 reads CSVEGGSGYTF. The CDR3 DNA reads as TGCAGCGTTGAGGGGGGAAGCGGCTACACCTTC.

The V call is TRBV12-5, the J call TRBJ1-5, with 8 bases that match TRBD1. Germline CDR1 LGHNT, CDR2 FRNRAP. V lost 5 bases, J lost 2 bases, and 17 bases stayed unmatched. CDR3 size: 19 residues. The chain's CDR3 is CASGLDRDIGQRGNQPQHF. DNA of the CDR3: TGTGCTAGTGGTCTGGACAGGGACATCGGACAGAGGGGCAATCAGCCCCAGCATTTT.

This chain uses TRBV9 with TRBJ2-7, with 9 bases matching TRBD2. Per the germline V gene, CDR1 is SGDLS and CDR2 is YYNGEE. The CDR3 extends over 17 amino acids. Trimming cost V 2 bases and J 1 base; bases outside gene matches: 10. The CDR3 DNA is TGTGCCAGCAGCGTGGGATTTAGCGGGGGTGAGTCCTACGAGCAGTACTTC. Translation gives CASSVGFSGGESYEQYF.

The chain combines TRBV14 with TRBJ2-3; D remains unclear. The CDR3 sequence is 18 residues long. Germline V gene sequence: CDR1 SGHDN, CDR2 FVKESK. V lost 0 bases and J 6 bases, leaving 22 bases between the germline ends. The CDR3 sequence is CASSQDPIGLDLWDTQYF. The CDR3 DNA follows: TGTGCCAGCAGCCAAGACCCTATCGGGCTAGATTTATGGGATACGCAGTATTTT.

V and J are TRBV21-1 and TRBJ1-4; the D call of TRBD1 is as the table states it, not checked on the DNA. TRBV21-1 is a known pseudogene. CDR3 length equals 16 residues. CDR3: CASSNPGRRPNEKLFF. The CDR3 DNA is TGTGCCAGCAGCAACCCCGGCCGCCGCCCTAATGAAAAACTGTTTTTT.

Details on this clonotype: One junction end disagrees with the germline gene, perhaps due to a read error. J is TRBJ1-2 and V is TRBV5-1; no reliable D call. The germline gives CDR1 SGHRS, CDR2 YFSETQ. The length of the CDR3 is 13 residues. CDR3 in amino acids: CASRLGLNYGYTF. The CDR3 DNA sequence: TGCGCCAGCCGCTTAGGGTTGAACTATGGCTACACCTTC.

The sample holds a few counts of this clonotype. The J gene is TRBJ2-5, the V gene TRBV4-1; 7 positions match TRBD1. The DNA end favors TRBJ2-7, so the J call may be wrong. Germline V gives CDR1 MGHRA, CDR2 YSYEKL. The CDR3 is made up of 15 amino acids. The CDR3 protein is CASSQSPGTAYEQYF. The CDR3 DNA sequence: TGCGCCAGCAGCCAGAGCCCCGGGACAGCCTACGAGCAGTACTTC.

CDR3 protein: CASSFSQQGNNSPLHF. The CDR3 DNA follows: TGTGCCAGCAGTTTTTCCCAACAGGGGAATAATTCACCCCTCCACTTT. The chain couples TRBV28 to TRBJ1-6; 7 nucleotides agree with TRBD1. V gave up 3 bases and J gave up 5 bases; unmatched junction bases: 7. The CDR3 loop spans 16 amino acids. Germline V lookup: CDR1 MDHEN, CDR2 SYDVKM.

The chain recombines TRBV7-9 with TRBJ1-4, with D unresolved. V was trimmed by 8 bases and J by 0 bases, leaving 10 bases between them. Germline loops: CDR1 SEHNR, CDR2 FQNEAQ (reference sequence). This CDR3 contains 14 residues. The CDR3, as DNA: TGTGCCAGCGTCGTTGGTGCAACTAATGAAAAACTGTTTTTT. Its protein product is CASVVGATNEKLFF.

The chain employs TRBV10-3 and TRBJ1-1, with 8 bases aligning to TRBD1. The CDR3 runs 14 residues. From germline, CDR1 is ENHRY and CDR2 SYGVKD. V dropped 5 bases and J dropped 5; count of bases not matched to a gene: 7. The CDR3 region is CAISLGTGGTEAFF. In DNA, the CDR3 is TGTGCCATCAGTCTGGGGACAGGTGGAACTGAAGCTTTCTTT.

The rearrangement uses TRBV6-2 or TRBV6-3 and TRBJ2-1; 15 positions match TRBD2. The V gene end was trimmed by 1 base and the J gene end by 5 bases; junction bases not matched to a gene: 6. This CDR3 comprises 18 residues. Germline loops: CDR1 MNHEY, CDR2 SVGEGT. CDR3 residues: CASSYWRTSGGVHNEQFF. In nucleotides, the CDR3 is TGTGCCAGCAGTTACTGGCGGACTAGCGGGGGGGTACACAATGAGCAGTTCTTC.

There are a few counts of this clonotype. The chain joins TRBV6-5 to TRBJ2-7, with a tentative D call TRBD2 (5 bases). Trimming left V 2 bases short and J 7 bases short, with 12 bases between. The CDR3 totals 13 residues. Germline loops: CDR1 MNHEY, CDR2 SVGAGI. The CDR3 here is CASSYGSRREQYF. DNA of the CDR3: TGTGCCAGCAGTTACGGGAGCCGGCGGGAGCAGTACTTC.